This entry is about one T cell receptor (beta chain). The data were taken from a study of blood T cell repertoires in COVID-19. The CDR3 is 11 residues long. Unmatched junction bases numbered 1, after V lost 6 bases and J lost 3 bases. Looked up from germline, CDR1 is SQVTM and CDR2 is ANQGSEA. Some clones are missing from TCRdb's copy, which holds only in-frame ones; the method was immunoSEQ multiplex PCR. The data contain about 500,000 clones, roughly 87% of them singletons. The genes are TRBV29-1 and TRBJ1-1; 7 nucleotides align to TRBD1. This clonotype was sampled from a man aged 18 to 30 with COVID-19, enrolled during active disease. The sample comprised peripheral blood. The CDR3 nucleotides are TGCAGCGTGGGACAGTACACTGAAGCTTTCTTT. Its translation is CSVGQYTEAFF. Using reference TRBV29-1 and TRBJ1-1 for the parts outside the CDR3, the full variable domain is SAVISQKPSRDICQRGTSLTIQCQVDSQVTMMFWYRQQPGQSLTLIATANQGSEATYESGFVIDKFPISRPNLTFSTLTVSNMSPEDSSIYLCSVGQYTEAFFGQGTRLTVV.